A selection of T cell receptor beta chains follows, all from one sample in a study of response to subunit inactivated influenza vaccine. TCRdb reprocessed the RT-PCR reads with MiXCR, giving one entry per CDR3 protein. The sample contains 280,000 or so distinct CDR3 sequences, around a fifth of which appear only once. Sequencing was performed on PBMCs from blood, taken about 20 months after vaccination. These receptors all stem from a man aged 45 to 70 who received an inactivated influenza vaccine. Each CDR3 is given with its conserved first and last residue. Each record gives: V gene, J gene, CDR3 protein.

TRBV28	TRBJ1-1	CASSSFATGGTLNTEAFF
TRBV7-9	TRBJ1-5	CASSPSGVLQPQHF
TRBV7-3	TRBJ2-3	CASSPAPTGGIGNTDTQYF
TRBV7-2	TRBJ2-7	CASSLVGQVYEQYF
TRBV5-4	TRBJ1-1	CANGGQNTEAFF
TRBV4-2	TRBJ2-1	CASSQGDRHEQFF
TRBV6-5	TRBJ2-7	CASSYWGNSLGEQYF
TRBV5-1	TRBJ1-1	CASSAQQLNTEAFF
TRBV20-1	TRBJ1-4	CSAGPRGATNEKLFF
TRBV20-1	TRBJ1-1	CSARAQNTEAFF
TRBV28	TRBJ2-7	CASSFLGAETYEQYF
TRBV4-2	TRBJ1-6	CASSRRRTNSPLHF
TRBV24-1	TRBJ1-2	CATSDHREMNGYTF
TRBV28	TRBJ2-7	CASSSRQGGSWEQYF
TRBV10-3	TRBJ1-6	CAISGGVGVNSPLHF
TRBV4-2	TRBJ2-5	CASSQGPQGSGETQYF
TRBV12-3/TRBV12-4	TRBJ2-2	CASSLGAIGELFF
TRBV29-1	TRBJ1-1	CSVDAGYKEAFF
TRBV25-1	TRBJ1-5	CASSEFGGSNQPQHF
TRBV6-4	TRBJ1-5	CASRGQKNQPQHF
TRBV5-4	TRBJ2-1	CASSLCMGVGLPCEQFF
TRBV7-2	TRBJ2-2	CASSKDSVANTGELFF
TRBV5-6	TRBJ1-6	CASSNDRDLLSSYNSPLHF
TRBV20-1	TRBJ1-5	CSAGSYSNQPQHF
TRBV5-6	TRBJ1-1	CASSPGAPRGAFF
TRBV6-1	TRBJ2-5	CASRVLGGQETQYF
TRBV29-1	TRBJ2-5	CSVEAGQETQYF